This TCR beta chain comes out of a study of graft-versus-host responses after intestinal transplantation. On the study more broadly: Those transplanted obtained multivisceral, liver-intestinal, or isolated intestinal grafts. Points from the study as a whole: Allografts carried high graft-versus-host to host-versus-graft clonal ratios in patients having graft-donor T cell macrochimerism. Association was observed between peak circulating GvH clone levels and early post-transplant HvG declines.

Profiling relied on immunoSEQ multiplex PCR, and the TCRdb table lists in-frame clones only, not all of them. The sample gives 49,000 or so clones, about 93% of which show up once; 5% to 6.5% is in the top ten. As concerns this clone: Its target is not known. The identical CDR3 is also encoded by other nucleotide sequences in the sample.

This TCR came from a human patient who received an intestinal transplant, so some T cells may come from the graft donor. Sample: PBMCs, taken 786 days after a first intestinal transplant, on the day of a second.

The CDR3: CASSLDRRSYNEQFF. In DNA form, the CDR3 reads TGTGCCAGCAGCTTAGACAGGCGCTCCTACAATGAGCAGTTCTTC. V usage is TRBV7-2 and J usage is TRBJ2-1; D is possibly TRBD1 (5 bases). Germline CDR1 is SGHTA and CDR2 is FQGNSA. The CDR3 sequence is 15 residues long. Trimming stripped 1 base from V and 0 bases from J, with 7 bases between.